This TCR beta chain was captured by sequencing in a study of blood T cell repertoires in COVID-19. Between the trimmed V and J ends, which lost 1 base and 6 bases, there was a span of 15 bases. The length of the CDR3 is 16 residues. CDR1 is SGHTA and CDR2 is FQGNSA in the germline V gene. Data came from immunoSEQ multiplex PCR; TCRdb stores just in-frame clones and leaves some out. Of under 250,000 clones listed, 92% are singletons. The source is a man between 60 and 75 years old with COVID-19, enrolled during active disease. Sequencing input: peripheral blood. The rearrangement uses TRBV7-2 and TRBJ2-2, with D uncertain. The CDR3 sequence is CASSLGIGSSAGELFF. The CDR3 nucleotides read TGTGCCAGCAGCTTAGGTATCGGTAGCTCCGCCGGGGAGCTGTTTTTT.